This T cell receptor beta chain comes out of a study of blood T cell repertoires in COVID-19 (dated by TCRdb to the early 2020s). General notes on the study: Samples from collaborators originated in the United States, Italy and Spain and spanned both the acute and convalescent phases of COVID-19. The prospective study material was composed of cDNA or gDNA derived from T cells, B-cell-depleted T cells, or PBMCs. Subjects who had been exposed to COVID-19, were actively infected with it, or had recovered from it provided the deeply sampled blood TCRbeta repertoires that made up the dataset. The repertoires were made available in a free public database intended to serve as a resource for research on the immune response to SARS-CoV-2. Samples were obtained from the ongoing ImmuneRACE study (first 160 participants) and from roughly 1,300 subjects provided by 6 global collaborators. Nearly every sample came with metadata listing a de-identified subject ID, COVID-19 status, age in years and sex. Where HLA class I and class II types were available, the types were taken from metadata supplied by the sample provider, not from assay-based typing. Points the paper makes about the study in general: How much clinical and demographic metadata was included differed by source and by participant, and the metadata was provided uncurated.

Its CDR3 holds 15 amino acids, cysteine through phenylalanine. Solely the CDR3 DNA is kept, with 45 bases framed from the first base. V and J are trimmed by 5 bases and 4 bases, and the gene matches miss 9 bases of the junction. As encoded in the germline V gene, CDR1 is MNHEY while CDR2 is SVGAGI. The immunoSEQ Assay, a bias-controlled multiplex PCR, was used to amplify TCRbeta CDR3 regions from genomic DNA. From the authors' description of their analysis: The number of nucleated cells in each sample was estimated from the amplification of reference gene primers within the assay. Sequence reads were collapsed and filtered to measure the absolute abundance of every unique TCRbeta CDR3 rearrangement. For each sample, productive Simpson clonality was calculated as the square root of Simpson's diversity index over productive rearrangements. As stored in TCRdb, this immuneACCESS dataset retains in-frame rearrangements with V and J assigned. A fraction of the clones does not appear; measured against another copy, unresolved V genes explain less than half of the discrepancy, and the remainder lacks a known reason. That table gives V, J and clone size, and the DNA gave D and trimming. The sample contains fewer than 150,000 clones, approximately 87% of them found a single time. Approximately 4.2% of the sample comes from the top ten.

With regard to this clone: There is no known antigen for this receptor. The record has no base qualities; no much larger clone is one base away.

The collaborating institutions used their own protocols to collect whole blood in K2EDTA tubes. Collaborator samples were shipped for TCRbeta analysis as frozen whole blood, isolated PBMCs, or DNA extracted from either sample type. This sequence uses TRBV6-5 and TRBJ2-7; TRBD2 fits 9 bases in the junction. The TCR comes from a woman aged 40-49 years with acute or convalescent COVID-19. Sequencing input: peripheral blood. This receptor has the CDR3 CASSPPGGRAYEQYF. The DNA is TGTGCCAGCAGTCCCCCAGGCGGGAGGGCTTACGAGCAGTACTTC.